These 5 T cell receptor beta chains were all obtained from the same sample, sequenced in a study of T-cell reconstitution after alpha-beta-depleted transplantation in children. The TCRbeta library incorporated unique molecular identifiers. TCRdb redid the calling of the PCR reads with MiXCR, one entry per CDR3 protein. The sample consists of almost 600,000 distinct CDR3 sequences, roughly a quarter of them appearing once. The source material was PBMCs, sampled before TCRalphabeta/CD19-depleted stem cell transplant. The receptors derive from a boy younger than two with Wiskott-Aldrich syndrome, due to receive a stem cell transplant.

This clonotype has more than one count but fewer than ten. The rearrangement links TRBV20-1 to TRBJ1-2; no definite D call. The V and J ends lost 3 bases and 2 bases respectively, with 10 bases between them. Germline values: CDR1 DFQATT, CDR2 SNEGSKA (reference sequence). CDR3 length: 13 residues. CDR3 in DNA: TGCAGTGCTAGCCCGGGTGGGAACTATGGCTACACCTTC. Protein sequence: CSASPGGNYGYTF.

This clonotype was seen more than once but under ten times. The chain employs TRBV24-1 and TRBJ2-5; a possible D gene is TRBD1 (6 bases). This CDR3 is built from 14 residues. Trimming shortened V by 3 bases and J by 5 bases, and 12 bases separated the two germline ends. Germline-derived CDR1 and CDR2 are KGHDR and SFDVKD. Here the CDR3 reads CATSDSWGRETQYF. The CDR3 DNA reads TGTGCCACCAGTGATAGCTGGGGGCGGGAGACCCAGTACTTC.

CDR3 nucleotide sequence: TGCGCCAGCAGCTTAGGGCAGACTCACACAGATACGCAGTATTTT. It yields the protein CASSLGQTHTDTQYF. The chain is built from TRBV5-1 and TRBJ2-3; D call uncertain. CDR1 is SGHRS, CDR2 YFSETQ, per germline. This CDR3 comprises 15 residues. The V end was cut by 2 bases, the J end by 2 bases, with 12 bases between.

V gene TRBV2 combines with J gene TRBJ1-6, with D maybe TRBD1 (6 bases). In germline, CDR1 is SNHLY, CDR2 FYNNEI. The V gene lost 6 bases and the J gene lost 6 bases, with 18 bases spanning the gap. The CDR3 has 16 residues. The CDR3 loop is CASRPPGGGSNSPLHF. Written as DNA, the CDR3 is TGTGCCAGCAGGCCCCCGGGAGGGGGAAGTAATTCACCCCTCCACTTT. The whole variable domain, filled in from reference TRBV2 and TRBJ1-6, reads EPEVTQTPSHQVTQMGQEVILRCVPISNHLYFYWYRQILGQKVEFLVSFYNNEISEKSEIFDDQFSVERPDGSNFTLKIRSTKLEDSAMYFCASRPPGGGSNSPLHFGNGTRLTVT.

V is TRBV29-1 and J is TRBJ2-1; possibly TRBD2 for D (5 bases). The CDR3 has 15 amino acids. Trimming pared 7 bases from V and 4 bases from J, leaving 20 bases between. Germline CDR1 is SQVTM and CDR2 is ANQGSEA. The CDR3 DNA is TGCAGCGCCAGCTCACTAGTACTCCCGTACAATGAGCAGTTCTTC. This gives the protein CSASSLVLPYNEQFF.